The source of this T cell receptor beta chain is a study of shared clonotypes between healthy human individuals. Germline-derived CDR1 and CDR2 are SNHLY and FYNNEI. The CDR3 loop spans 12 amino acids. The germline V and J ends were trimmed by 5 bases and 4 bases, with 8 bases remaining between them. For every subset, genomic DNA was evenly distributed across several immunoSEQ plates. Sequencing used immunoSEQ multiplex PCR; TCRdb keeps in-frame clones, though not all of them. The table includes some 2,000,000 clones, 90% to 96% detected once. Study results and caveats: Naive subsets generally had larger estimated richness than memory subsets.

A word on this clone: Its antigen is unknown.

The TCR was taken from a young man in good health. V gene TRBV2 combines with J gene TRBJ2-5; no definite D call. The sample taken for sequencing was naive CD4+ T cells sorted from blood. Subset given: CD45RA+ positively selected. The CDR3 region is CASSSRLETQYF. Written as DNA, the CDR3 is TGTGCCAGCAGTTCGCGATTAGAGACCCAGTACTTC.